A single T cell receptor beta chain is shown here with its context. The antigen is not known. Mismatch with germline at one junction end may stem from a read error. The sample originates from a study of CD8 T cells in ankylosing spondylitis. Findings of the study overall: Within ankylosing spondylitis blood, a TCR beta motif made up of fewer than ten highly homologous variants appeared to be characteristic.

Germline V lookup: CDR1 SGHAT, CDR2 FQNNGV. This CDR3 is built from 12 residues. Libraries for TCR beta were made by quantitative 5'-RACE with molecular barcodes. TCRdb recomputed calls from the 5' RACE reads with MiXCR, one row per CDR3 protein. The sample yields hundreds of thousands of distinct CDR3 sequences, under 20% seen once. The sample taken for sequencing was blood, either unsorted or a sorted T cell fraction (not recorded which). This chain joins TRBV11-2 and TRBJ2-3, with a weak D call TRBD1 (6 bases). The source is a male donor with ankylosing spondylitis. In DNA, the CDR3 is TGTGCCAGCAGCCAAGGGGGTGATACGCGGTATTTT. Translating gives CASSQGGDTRYF.